The 24 T cell receptor beta chains reported below all come from one sample, sequenced in a study of T cells after yellow fever vaccination (dated by TCRdb to the late 2010s). Interpreted using the paper, the treatment or condition label stands for: live attenuated yellow fever vaccine strain. Libraries were made using 5' RACE. Sequencing was carried out with an Illumina NovaSeq 6000. The public reads were reprocessed in TCRdb via fastp at Q25 and MiXCR, keeping in-frame beta chains. When rows share a CDR3 protein, they turn into one entry using the most common DNA and genes. Counted in this sample were some 340,000 distinct CDR3 sequences; around a tenth of them appeared once. Of the sample, under 4% falls within the top ten clones. The source was CD4+ T cells sorted from PBMCs, collected 45 days after the yellow fever booster vaccination. Receptors originate from a man between 18 and 35 years old who received the YFV17D yellow fever vaccine.

This clonotype was seen a few times. The gene calls are TRBV7-3 and TRBJ1-4; no clear D. CDR3 length: 13 residues. Looked up from germline, CDR1 is SGHTA and CDR2 is FQGTGA. Trimming took off 1 base at V and 7 bases at J, with 7 bases between the two ends. The CDR3 DNA sequence: TGTGCCAGCAGCTTAAATTCGGGTGAAAAACTGTTTTTT. Its protein product is CASSLNSGEKLFF.

This clonotype was seen a handful of times. The V call is TRBV27, the J call TRBJ1-5; 7 positions agree with TRBD1. There are 17 residues in the CDR3. Losses at the gene ends were 2 bases for V and 3 bases for J; bases not matched to a gene: 10. CDR1 is MNHEY and CDR2 is SMNVEV in the germline V gene (reference sequence). In DNA, the CDR3 is TGTGCCAGCAGTTTACTGTCCGGGACAGTTTACAATCAGCCCCAGCATTTT. It is translated as CASSLLSGTVYNQPQHF.

The chain carries TRBV30 and TRBJ2-5; no reliable D call. Per the germline V gene, CDR1 is GTSNPN and CDR2 is SVGIG (reference sequence). The CDR3 extends over 12 amino acids. With 2 bases removed from V and 2 bases from J, the gap between germline ends came to 6 bases. Here the CDR3 DNA reads TGTGCCTGGAGTATAGGGCAAGAGACCCAGTACTTC. It encodes CAWSIGQETQYF.

The genes are TRBV6-2 or TRBV6-3 and TRBJ1-5, with D tentatively TRBD1 (5 bases). From germline, CDR1 is MNHEY and CDR2 SVGEGT. V was cut by 2 bases and J by 3 bases, with 17 bases left in between. CDR3 length: 17 residues. This chain's CDR3 is CASSYTTGRTPNQPQHF. The CDR3 DNA follows: TGTGCCAGCAGTTACACGACGGGACGTACCCCCAATCAGCCCCAGCATTTT.

This clonotype has ten or more counts. V gene TRBV29-1 combines with J gene TRBJ2-3, with a tentative D call TRBD2 (5 bases). The CDR3 has 14 amino acids. Germline CDR1 is SQVTM and CDR2 is ANQGSEA. V was cut by 0 bases and J by 2 bases, with 9 bases left in between. Here the CDR3 reads CSVEDQRPTDTQYF. CDR3 DNA sequence: TGCAGCGTTGAAGATCAGCGGCCCACAGATACGCAGTATTTT.

The rearrangement links TRBV7-2 to TRBJ2-1; 10 bases line up with TRBD2. J gave up 11 bases and V 5 bases, and 9 bases lay outside the gene matches. Germline CDR1 is SGHTA and CDR2 is FQGNSA. The CDR3 runs 14 residues. CDR3 bases: TGTGCCAGCAGCCCGGTGGTGACTAGCGGGCAGCAGTTCTTC. Translation: CASSPVVTSGQQFF.

J is TRBJ1-4 and V is TRBV6-1; D uncertain. The CDR3 runs 14 residues. V was pared by 2 bases and J by 8 bases, with 12 bases between. From germline, CDR1 is MNHNS and CDR2 SASEGT. CDR3 protein: CASSENSWREKLFF. In nucleotides, the CDR3 is TGTGCCAGCAGTGAAAACAGTTGGAGAGAAAAACTGTTTTTT.

In DNA form, the CDR3 reads TGCAGCGCCGGGGCCAGGGGGTCAGATACGCAGTATTTT. Translation: CSAGARGSDTQYF. The chain joins TRBV29-1 to TRBJ2-3; 7 positions match TRBD1. The CDR3 runs 13 residues. Trimming took 7 bases from V and 4 from J; bases not matched to a gene: 8. In germline, CDR1 is SQVTM, CDR2 ANQGSEA.

In the case of this clonotype: A much larger clone is a single base away; this may be a read error. The rearrangement links TRBV5-1 to TRBJ2-3, with D possibly TRBD1 on 5 matching bases. Germline lookup yields CDR1 SGHRS and CDR2 YFSETQ. CDR3 size: 14 residues. As DNA, the CDR3 is TGCGCCAGCAGCTTGGCAGGGTTCACATATACGCAGTATTTT. The encoded protein is CASSLAGFTYTQYF.

CDR3 DNA: TGTGCCAGCAGCGTGGACAGGGGAGAGCTGTTTTTT. The encoded protein is CASSVDRGELFF. The chain has TRBV9 and TRBJ2-2; 9 bases match TRBD1. The germline gives CDR1 SGDLS, CDR2 YYNGEE. The CDR3 covers 12 residues. The V gene end was trimmed by 2 bases and the J gene end by 11 bases; junction bases not matched to a gene: 1.

This clonotype appeared many times. The V gene is TRBV20-1, the J gene TRBJ2-6; D unclear. The CDR3 totals 15 residues. Trimming stripped 4 bases from V and 4 bases from J, with 14 bases between. Germline lookup yields CDR1 DFQATT and CDR2 SNEGSKA (reference sequence). The CDR3 DNA reads TGCAGTGCTATACCCCATTTAGGGGGGGCCAACGTCCTGACTTTC. This gives the protein CSAIPHLGGANVLTF.

The gene calls are TRBV5-1 and TRBJ2-3, with D unresolved. Trimming removed 0 bases at V and 0 bases at J, with 11 bases between. Germline V gene data show CDR1 as SGHRS and CDR2 as YFSETQ. The CDR3 contains 16 residues. The CDR3 protein is CASSLGNGPSTDTQYF. The CDR3 DNA sequence: TGCGCCAGCAGCTTGGGAAACGGTCCTAGCACAGATACGCAGTATTTT.

The chain recombines TRBV5-1 with TRBJ1-3; 9 bases map to TRBD1. Germline CDR1 and CDR2: SGHRS and YFSETQ. This CDR3 region has 16 residues. Germline trimming cut 2 bases from V and 0 bases from J; bases unmatched to any gene: 3. The CDR3 DNA follows: TGCGCCAGCAGCTTCGACAGGGGGAACTCTGGAAACACCATATATTTT. Translating gives CASSFDRGNSGNTIYF.

The chain couples TRBV5-1 to TRBJ1-2; a possible D gene is TRBD1 (5 bases). The CDR3 extends over 14 amino acids. Germline CDR1 is SGHRS and CDR2 is YFSETQ. V lost 5 bases, J lost 0 bases, and 11 bases lay in between. In nucleotides, the CDR3 is TGCGCCAGCAGTACAGGACCACCTAACTATGGCTACACCTTC. It specifies CASSTGPPNYGYTF.

This clonotype was seen only a few times. This chain uses TRBV3-1 with TRBJ1-5; D gene unclear. V gave up 1 base and J gave up 4 bases, with 11 bases separating them. There are 15 residues in the CDR3. CDR1 is LGHDT, CDR2 YNNKEL, per germline (reference sequence). CDR3 sequence (DNA): TGTGCCAGCAGCCAAGGTAGGGCAGAGAATCAGCCCCAGCATTTT. Amino acid sequence: CASSQGRAENQPQHF.

The genes are TRBV5-1 and TRBJ1-5; 10 nucleotides line up with TRBD1. This CDR3 has 15 residues. Germline V CDR1 and CDR2: SGHRS, YFSETQ. The V and J ends lost 0 bases and 7 bases, in that order; junction bases with no gene match: 4. The CDR3 loop reads CASSLDGQGGQPQHF. The CDR3 region has the DNA TGCGCCAGCAGCTTGGACGGACAGGGGGGCCAGCCCCAGCATTTT.

This clonotype appeared a few times. V and J are TRBV7-2 and TRBJ2-2, with 8 nucleotides matching TRBD1. Germline V gene sequence: CDR1 SGHTA, CDR2 FQGNSA. V trimming: 0 bases; J trimming: 6 bases; junction bases outside the gene matches: 6. The CDR3 runs 16 residues. The CDR3 here is CASSLALSGGSGELFF. The CDR3 DNA sequence: TGTGCCAGCAGCTTAGCGCTCTCAGGGGGCTCCGGGGAGCTGTTTTTT.

In its sample, this clonotype was seen many times. The CDR3 sequence is CSAYRTDEAFF. In DNA, the CDR3 is TGCAGCGCTTACAGGACAGACGAAGCTTTCTTT. The rearrangement joins TRBV29-1 to TRBJ1-1; TRBD1 is a possible D gene (6 bases). Trimming took 7 bases from V and 8 from J, leaving 14 bases between them. The CDR3 length is 11 residues. Per the germline V gene, CDR1 is SQVTM and CDR2 is ANQGSEA.

V and J are TRBV6-1 and TRBJ2-7, with 9 nucleotides matching TRBD1. The trim removed 2 bases at V and 1 base at J, leaving 6 bases unmatched. Germline-derived CDR1 and CDR2 are MNHNS and SASEGT. The CDR3 runs 16 residues. CDR3 sequence reads: CASSETYRGPSYEQYV. The CDR3 coding sequence is TGTGCCAGCAGTGAAACCTACAGGGGGCCATCCTACGAGCAGTACGTC.

The sample holds a few counts of this clonotype. This chain uses TRBV7-9 with TRBJ2-3; 11 positions agree with TRBD2. The CDR3 is made up of 17 amino acids. Trimming cost V 3 bases and J 1 base; bases outside gene matches: 6. From germline, CDR1 is SEHNR and CDR2 FQNEAQ (reference sequence). CDR3 region: CASSFSGGASGTDTQYF. CDR3 bases: TGTGCCAGCAGCTTTAGCGGGGGGGCCTCTGGCACAGATACGCAGTATTTT.

The CDR3 loop is CASSLGASQGGYGYTF. The CDR3, as DNA: TGTGCCAGCAGCTTAGGGGCCTCGCAGGGGGGCTATGGCTACACCTTC. The chain employs TRBV5-5 and TRBJ1-2, with 7 bases identical to TRBD1. The CDR3 is made up of 16 amino acids. CDR1 SGHKS and CDR2 YYEKEE come from the germline V gene (reference sequence). V trimming: 2 bases; J trimming: 4 bases; junction bases outside the gene matches: 11.

This clonotype was observed a handful of times. The chain employs TRBV7-3 and TRBJ2-3; TRBD1 matches 8 bases. Losses at the gene ends were 5 bases for V and 4 bases for J; bases not matched to a gene: 2. The CDR3 spans 13 residues. Germline lookup yields CDR1 SGHTA and CDR2 FQGTGA. As DNA, the CDR3 is TGTGCCAGCAGCGCAGGGGGCGCAGATACGCAGTATTTT. Amino acids: CASSAGGADTQYF.

This chain links TRBV4-1 with TRBJ1-2; 9 bases fit TRBD1. From germline, CDR1 is MGHRA and CDR2 YSYEKL. After removal of 1 base from V and 4 bases from J, the junction contained 7 bases not matched to a gene. CDR3 length: 16 amino acids. The chain's CDR3 is CASSQVKTGGFYGYTF. CDR3 bases: TGCGCCAGCAGCCAAGTGAAAACAGGGGGCTTCTATGGCTACACCTTC.

The chain is built from TRBV7-2 and TRBJ2-4; D ambiguous. The V and J ends lost 7 bases and 0 bases respectively, with 13 bases between them. CDR1 is SGHTA and CDR2 is FQGNSA in the germline V gene. The CDR3 contains 15 residues. In DNA, the CDR3 is TGTGCCAGCACCCCCCAATGGGGAGCCAAAAACATTCAGTACTTC. Protein sequence: CASTPQWGAKNIQYF.